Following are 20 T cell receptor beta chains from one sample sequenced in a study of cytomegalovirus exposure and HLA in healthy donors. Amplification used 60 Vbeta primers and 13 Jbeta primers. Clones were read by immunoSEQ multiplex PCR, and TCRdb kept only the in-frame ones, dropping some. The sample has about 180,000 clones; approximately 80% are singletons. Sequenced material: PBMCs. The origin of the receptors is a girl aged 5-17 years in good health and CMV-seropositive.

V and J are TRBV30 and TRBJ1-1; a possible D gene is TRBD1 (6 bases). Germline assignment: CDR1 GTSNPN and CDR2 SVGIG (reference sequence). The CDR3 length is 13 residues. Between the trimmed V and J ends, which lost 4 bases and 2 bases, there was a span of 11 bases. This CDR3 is CAWKWDKNTEAFF. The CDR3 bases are TGTGCCTGGAAGTGGGACAAAAACACTGAAGCTTTCTTT.

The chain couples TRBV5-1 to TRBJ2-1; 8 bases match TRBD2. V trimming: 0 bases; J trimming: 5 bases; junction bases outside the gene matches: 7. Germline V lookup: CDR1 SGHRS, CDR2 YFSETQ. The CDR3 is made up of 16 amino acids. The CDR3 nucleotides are TGCGCCAGCAGCTTGGCCTCCCGCGGGAGGCACAATGAGCAGTTCTTC. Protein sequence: CASSLASRGRHNEQFF.

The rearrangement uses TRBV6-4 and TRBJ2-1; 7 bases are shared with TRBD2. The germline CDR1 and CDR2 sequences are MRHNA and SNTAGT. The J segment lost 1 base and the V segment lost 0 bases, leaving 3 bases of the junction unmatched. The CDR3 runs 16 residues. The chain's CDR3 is CASSDSGGGSYNEQFF. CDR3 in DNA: TGTGCCAGCAGTGACTCCGGCGGGGGATCCTACAATGAGCAGTTCTTC.

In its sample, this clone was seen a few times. CDR3 nucleotides: TGTGCCAGCAGCTTCCGGACAGGGTGGAACAATGAGCAGTTCTTC. Translated, it gives CASSFRTGWNNEQFF. The rearrangement links TRBV7-2 to TRBJ2-1, with TRBD1 identical over 8 bases. Per the germline V gene, CDR1 is SGHTA and CDR2 is FQGNSA. CDR3 length equals 15 residues. V was clipped by 3 bases and J by 5 bases; unmatched bases: 6.

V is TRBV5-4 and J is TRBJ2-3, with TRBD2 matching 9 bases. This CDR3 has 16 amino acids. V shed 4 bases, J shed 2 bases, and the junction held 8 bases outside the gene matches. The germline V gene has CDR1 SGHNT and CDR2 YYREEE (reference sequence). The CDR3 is CASSLRIAGDTDTQYF. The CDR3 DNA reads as TGTGCCAGCAGCCTCAGGATAGCGGGAGACACAGATACGCAGTATTTT.

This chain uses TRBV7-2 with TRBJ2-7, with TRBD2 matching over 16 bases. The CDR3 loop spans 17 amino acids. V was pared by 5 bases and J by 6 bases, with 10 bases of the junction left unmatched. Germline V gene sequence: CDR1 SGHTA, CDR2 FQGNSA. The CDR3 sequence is CASSPPGLAGGPGEQYF. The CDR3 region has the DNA TGTGCCAGCAGCCCACCGGGACTAGCGGGAGGGCCGGGCGAGCAGTACTTC.

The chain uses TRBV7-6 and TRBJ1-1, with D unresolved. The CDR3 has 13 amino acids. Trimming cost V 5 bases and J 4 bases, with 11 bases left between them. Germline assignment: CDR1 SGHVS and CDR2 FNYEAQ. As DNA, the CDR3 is TGTGCCAGCAGCCTAGGAGTTTTCACTGAAGCTTTCTTT. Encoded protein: CASSLGVFTEAFF.

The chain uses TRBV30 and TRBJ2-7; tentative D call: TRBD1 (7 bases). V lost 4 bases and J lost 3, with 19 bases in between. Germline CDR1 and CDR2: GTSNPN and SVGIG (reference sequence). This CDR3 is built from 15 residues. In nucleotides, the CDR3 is TGTGCCTGGACGGAGGGGGCGGCTAGCGACTACGAGCAGTACTTC. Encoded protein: CAWTEGAASDYEQYF.

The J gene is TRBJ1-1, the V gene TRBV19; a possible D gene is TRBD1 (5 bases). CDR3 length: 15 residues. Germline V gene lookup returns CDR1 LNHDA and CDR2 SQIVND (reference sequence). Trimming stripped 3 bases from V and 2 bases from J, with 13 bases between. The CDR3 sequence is CASSILGGGNTEAFF. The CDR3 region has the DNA TGTGCCAGTAGTATCCTCGGGGGTGGAAACACTGAAGCTTTCTTT.

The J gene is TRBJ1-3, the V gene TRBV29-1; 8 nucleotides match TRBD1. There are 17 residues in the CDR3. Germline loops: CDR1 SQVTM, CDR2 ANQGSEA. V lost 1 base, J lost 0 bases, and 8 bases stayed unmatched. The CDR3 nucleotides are TGCAGCGTTGAAGTCAGGGGGCAAGGGTCCTCTGGAAACACCATATATTTT. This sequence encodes CSVEVRGQGSSGNTIYF.

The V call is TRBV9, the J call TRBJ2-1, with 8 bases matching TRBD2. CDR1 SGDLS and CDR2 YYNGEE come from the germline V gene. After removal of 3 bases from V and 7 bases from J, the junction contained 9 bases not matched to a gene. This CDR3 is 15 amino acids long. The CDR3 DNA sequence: TGTGCCAGCAGCGCAAGACTAGCGACAATAAATGAGCAGTTCTTC. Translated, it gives CASSARLATINEQFF.

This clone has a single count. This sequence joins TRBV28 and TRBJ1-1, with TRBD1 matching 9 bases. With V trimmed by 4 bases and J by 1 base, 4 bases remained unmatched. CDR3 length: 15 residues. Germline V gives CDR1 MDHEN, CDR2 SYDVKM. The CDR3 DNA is TGTGCCAGCAGTTCCCCGGGACAGGGGAACACTGAAGCTTTCTTT. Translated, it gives CASSSPGQGNTEAFF.

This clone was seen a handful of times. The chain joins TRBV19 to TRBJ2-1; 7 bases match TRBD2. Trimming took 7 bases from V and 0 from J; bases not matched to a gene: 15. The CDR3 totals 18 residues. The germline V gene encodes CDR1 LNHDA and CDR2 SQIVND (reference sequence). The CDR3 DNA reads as TGTGCCAGTATTCCCCGGGGAAGCGGGGCAAGCTCCTACAATGAGCAGTTCTTC. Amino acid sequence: CASIPRGSGASSYNEQFF. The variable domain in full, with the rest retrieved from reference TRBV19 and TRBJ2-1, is DGGITQSPKYLFRKEGQNVTLSCEQNLNHDAMYWYRQDPGQGLRLIYYSQIVNDFQKGDIAEGYSVSREKKESFPLTVTSAQKNPTAFYLCASIPRGSGASSYNEQFFGPGTRLTVL.

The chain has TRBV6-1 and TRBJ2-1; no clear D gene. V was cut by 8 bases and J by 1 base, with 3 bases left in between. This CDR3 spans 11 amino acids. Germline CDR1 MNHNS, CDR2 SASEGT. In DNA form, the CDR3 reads TGTGCCAGCCTATCCTACAATGAGCAGTTCTTC. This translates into CASLSYNEQFF.

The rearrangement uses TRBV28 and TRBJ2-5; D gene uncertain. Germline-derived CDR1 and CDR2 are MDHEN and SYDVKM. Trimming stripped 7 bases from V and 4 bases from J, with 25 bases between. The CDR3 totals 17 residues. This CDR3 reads CASTTFGFRGGRETQYF. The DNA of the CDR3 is TGTGCCAGCACCACTTTCGGGTTTCGCGGCGGTCGAGAGACCCAGTACTTC.

The CDR3, as DNA: TGCGCCAGCAGCCAAGTTCCTGGCGGGGGGGATGACACTGAAGCTTTCTTT. This encodes CASSQVPGGGDDTEAFF. The chain links TRBV4-3 to TRBJ1-1; D might be TRBD1 (5 bases). CDR1 and CDR2 from the germline V gene are LGHNA and YSLEER. This CDR3 is built from 17 residues. The V and J ends lost 1 base and 3 bases respectively, with 18 bases between them.

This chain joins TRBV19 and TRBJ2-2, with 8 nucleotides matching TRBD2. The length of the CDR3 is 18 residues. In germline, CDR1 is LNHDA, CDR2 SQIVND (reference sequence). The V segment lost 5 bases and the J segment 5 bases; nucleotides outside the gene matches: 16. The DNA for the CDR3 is TGTGCCAGTAGTCCCTGGGGTCATGCTAGCGGGTCTACCGGGGAGCTGTTTTTT. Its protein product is CASSPWGHASGSTGELFF.

CDR3: CASSSANPNSGNTIYF. The CDR3 coding sequence is TGCGCCAGCAGCTCAGCGAACCCTAACTCTGGAAACACCATATATTTT. The V and J genes are TRBV5-1 and TRBJ1-3; no clear D gene. CDR3 length: 16 residues. CDR1 SGHRS and CDR2 YFSETQ come from the germline V gene. V lost 3 bases and J lost 0, with 13 bases in between.

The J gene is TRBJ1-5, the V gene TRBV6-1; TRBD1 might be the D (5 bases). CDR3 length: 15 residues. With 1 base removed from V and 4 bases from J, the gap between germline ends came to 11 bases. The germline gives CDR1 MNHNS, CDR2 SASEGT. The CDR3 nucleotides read TGTGCCAGCAGTGAAGGTGGCAGGGTGAATCAGCCCCAGCATTTT. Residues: CASSEGGRVNQPQHF.

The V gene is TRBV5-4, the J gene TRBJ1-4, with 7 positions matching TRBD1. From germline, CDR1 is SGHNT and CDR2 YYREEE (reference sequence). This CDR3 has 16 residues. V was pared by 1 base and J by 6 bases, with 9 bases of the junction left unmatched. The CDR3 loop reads CASSLNTGVEDEKLFF. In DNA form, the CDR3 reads TGTGCCAGCAGCTTGAACACAGGGGTGGAGGATGAAAAACTGTTTTTT.